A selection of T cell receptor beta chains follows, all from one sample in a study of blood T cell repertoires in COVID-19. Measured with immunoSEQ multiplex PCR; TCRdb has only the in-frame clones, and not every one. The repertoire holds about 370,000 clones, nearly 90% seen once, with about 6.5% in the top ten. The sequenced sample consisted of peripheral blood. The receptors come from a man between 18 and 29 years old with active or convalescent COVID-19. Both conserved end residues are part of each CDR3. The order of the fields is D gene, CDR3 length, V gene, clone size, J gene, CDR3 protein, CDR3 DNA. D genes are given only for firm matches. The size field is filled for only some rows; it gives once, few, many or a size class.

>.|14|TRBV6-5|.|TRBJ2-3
CASSSPPGTDTQYF
TGTGCCAGCAGTAGCCCTCCCGGGACAGATACGCAGTATTTT
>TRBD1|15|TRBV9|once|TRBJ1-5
CASSASGQGNQPQHF
TGTGCCAGCAGCGCCTCGGGACAGGGTAATCAGCCCCAGCATTTT
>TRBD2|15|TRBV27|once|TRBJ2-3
CASSKTSGVPDTQYF
TGTGCCAGCAGTAAGACTAGCGGGGTCCCAGATACGCAGTATTTT
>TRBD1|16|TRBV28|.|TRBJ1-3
CASSLWDRSPGNTIYF
TGTGCCAGCAGTTTATGGGACAGGTCGCCTGGAAACACCATATATTTT
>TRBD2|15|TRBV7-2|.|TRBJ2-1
CASSGTSGGANEQFF
TGTGCCAGCAGCGGGACTAGCGGGGGGGCCAATGAGCAGTTCTTC
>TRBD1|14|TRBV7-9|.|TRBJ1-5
CASSTGQASQPQHF
TGTGCCAGCAGCACTGGACAGGCGTCTCAGCCCCAGCATTTT
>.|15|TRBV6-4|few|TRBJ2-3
CASSDSAGRPDTQYF
TGTGCCAGCAGTGACTCGGCAGGGAGGCCAGATACGCAGTATTTT
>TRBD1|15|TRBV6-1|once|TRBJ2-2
CASSEYRGNTGELFF
TGTGCCAGCAGTGAATACAGGGGAAACACCGGGGAGCTGTTTTTT
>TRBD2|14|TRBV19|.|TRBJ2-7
CASRAGAGWVEQYF
TGTGCCAGTAGGGCGGGAGCAGGATGGGTAGAGCAGTACTTC
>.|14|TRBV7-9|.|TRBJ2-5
CASSLVQGSETQYF
TGTGCCAGCAGCTTAGTCCAGGGTTCAGAGACCCAGTACTTC
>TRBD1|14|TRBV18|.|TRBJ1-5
CASSRQGMNQPQHF
TGTGCCAGCTCAAGACAGGGGATGAATCAGCCCCAGCATTTT
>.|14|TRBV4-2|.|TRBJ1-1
CASSQDLANTEAFF
TGTGCCAGCAGCCAAGATCTAGCGAACACTGAAGCTTTCTTT
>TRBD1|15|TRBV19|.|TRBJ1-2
CASSIRDSAFLGYTF
TGTGCCAGTAGTATTCGGGACAGCGCCTTTCTTGGCTACACCTTC
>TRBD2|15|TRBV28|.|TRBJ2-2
CASRLAGVTTGELFF
TGTGCCAGCCGATTGGCGGGAGTCACAACCGGGGAGCTGTTTTTT
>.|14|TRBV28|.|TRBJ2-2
CASSLWSYTGELFF
TGTGCCAGCAGTTTATGGTCATACACCGGGGAGCTGTTTTTT
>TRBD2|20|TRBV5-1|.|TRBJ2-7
CASRRILAIGDLGIPYEQYF
TGCGCCAGCAGACGGATACTAGCGATTGGCGACTTAGGAATTCCCTACGAGCAGTACTTC
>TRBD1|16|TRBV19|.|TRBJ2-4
CASSPKTGIAKNIQYF
TGTGCCAGTAGTCCAAAGACAGGGATAGCCAAAAACATTCAGTACTTC
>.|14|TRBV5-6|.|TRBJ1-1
CASSMGPLNTEAFF
TGTGCCAGCAGTATGGGCCCATTGAACACTGAAGCTTTCTTT
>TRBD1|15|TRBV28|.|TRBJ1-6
CASRPQGRANSPLHF
TGTGCCAGCAGACCACAGGGGCGAGCTAATTCACCCCTCCACTTT
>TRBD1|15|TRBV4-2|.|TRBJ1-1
CASSQGGGGNTEAFF
TGTGCCAGCAGCCAAGGAGGGGGCGGGAACACTGAAGCTTTCTTT
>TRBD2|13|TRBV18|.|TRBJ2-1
CASFYSGENEQFF
TGTGCCAGCTTTTACAGCGGGGAGAATGAGCAGTTCTTC
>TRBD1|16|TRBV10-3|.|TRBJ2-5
CAISESGQVHWETQYF
TGTGCCATCAGTGAGTCGGGACAGGTCCATTGGGAGACCCAGTACTTC
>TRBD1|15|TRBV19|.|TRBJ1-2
CASSSPGTGGHGYTF
TGTGCCAGTAGTAGCCCCGGGACAGGGGGTCACGGCTACACCTTC
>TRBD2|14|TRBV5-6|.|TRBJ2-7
CASSWKSGSNEQYF
TGTGCCAGCAGCTGGAAAAGCGGGAGCAACGAGCAGTACTTC
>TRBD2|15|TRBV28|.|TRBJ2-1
CASSATSDSYNEQFF
TGTGCCAGCAGCGCAACTAGCGACTCCTACAATGAGCAGTTCTTC
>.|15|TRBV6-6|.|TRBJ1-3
CASSSPVLSGNTIYF
TGTGCCAGCAGCTCCCCGGTCCTCTCTGGAAACACCATATATTTT
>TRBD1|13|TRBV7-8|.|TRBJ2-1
CASRAGGRNEQFF
TGTGCCAGCAGGGCAGGGGGTCGCAATGAGCAGTTCTTC
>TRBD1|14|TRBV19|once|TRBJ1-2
CASSTRTGWHGYTF
TGTGCCAGTAGTACCCGGACAGGGTGGCATGGCTACACCTTC
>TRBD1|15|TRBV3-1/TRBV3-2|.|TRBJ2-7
CASSQGDRDLYEQYF
TGTGCCAGCAGCCAAGGAGACAGGGATCTCTACGAGCAGTACTTC
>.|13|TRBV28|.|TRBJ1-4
CASSGGLGEKLFF
TGTGCCAGCAGTGGCGGACTGGGGGAAAAACTGTTTTTT
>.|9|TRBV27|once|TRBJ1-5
CATGQPQHF
TGTGCCACGGGTCAGCCCCAGCATTTT
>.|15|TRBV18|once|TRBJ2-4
CASSREVLAKNIQYF
TGTGCCAGCTCACGAGAAGTCCTAGCCAAAAACATTCAGTACTTC
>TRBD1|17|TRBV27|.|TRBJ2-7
CASSLTPPGQGLYEQYF
TGTGCCAGCAGTCTAACACCACCGGGACAGGGACTCTACGAGCAGTACTTC
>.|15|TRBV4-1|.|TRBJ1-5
CASSQVSGAHQPQHF
TGCGCCAGCAGCCAAGTTTCTGGGGCTCATCAGCCCCAGCATTTT
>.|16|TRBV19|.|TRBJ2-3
CASSIRGNLATDTQYF
TGTGCCAGTAGTATACGGGGGAATCTAGCGACGGATACGCAGTATTTT
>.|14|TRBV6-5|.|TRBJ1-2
CATLAAGAGIGYTF
TGTGCCACCCTAGCGGCAGGGGCAGGTATCGGCTACACCTTC
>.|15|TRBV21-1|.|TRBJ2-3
CASSKAGRRTDTQYF
TGTGCCAGCAGCAAGGCAGGCAGACGCACAGATACGCAGTATTTT
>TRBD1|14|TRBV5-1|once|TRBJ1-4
CASSDGTGTEKLFF
TGCGCCAGCAGCGACGGGACAGGAACCGAAAAACTGTTTTTT
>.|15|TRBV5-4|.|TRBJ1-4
CASSQPGGGGEKLFF
TGTGCCAGCAGCCAACCCGGCGGGGGCGGTGAAAAACTGTTTTTT
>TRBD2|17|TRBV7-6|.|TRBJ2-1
CASSHQRGSGRGGEQFF
TGTGCCAGCAGCCACCAGCGAGGTAGCGGGAGGGGCGGTGAGCAGTTCTTC
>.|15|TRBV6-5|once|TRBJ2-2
CASSYPGSNTGELFF
TGTGCCAGCAGTTACCCGGGGTCAAACACCGGGGAGCTGTTTTTT
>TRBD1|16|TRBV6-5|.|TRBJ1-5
CASSYGTGRTNQPQHF
TGTGCCAGCAGTTACGGGACAGGGCGAACGAATCAGCCCCAGCATTTT
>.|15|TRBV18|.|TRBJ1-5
CASSPRGQSNQPQHF
TGTGCCAGCTCACCACGGGGCCAGAGCAATCAGCCCCAGCATTTT
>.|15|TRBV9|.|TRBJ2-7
CASSVSPGDLYEQYF
TGTGCCAGCAGCGTTAGTCCGGGAGACCTCTACGAGCAGTACTTC
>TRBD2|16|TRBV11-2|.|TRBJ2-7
CASSLEAQRGTYEQYF
TGTGCCAGCAGCTTAGAAGCCCAGCGGGGGACCTACGAGCAGTACTTC
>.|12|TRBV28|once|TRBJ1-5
CASWGGSQPQHF
TGTGCCAGCTGGGGGGGGAGTCAGCCCCAGCATTTT
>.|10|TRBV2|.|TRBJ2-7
CASRKGEQYF
TGTGCCAGCAGGAAGGGGGAGCAGTACTTC
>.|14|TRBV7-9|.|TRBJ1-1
CASSPDSPNTEAFF
TGTGCCAGCAGCCCCGACAGTCCGAACACTGAAGCTTTCTTT
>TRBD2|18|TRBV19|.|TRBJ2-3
CASSIGPQQREGRDTQYF
TGTGCCAGTAGTATAGGCCCCCAACAGCGGGAGGGCCGGGATACGCAGTATTTT
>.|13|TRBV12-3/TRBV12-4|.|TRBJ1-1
CATERGRNTEAFF
TGTGCCACCGAGCGAGGTAGGAACACTGAAGCTTTCTTT
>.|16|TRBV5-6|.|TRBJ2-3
CASSYYRVLGTDTQYF
TGTGCCAGCAGCTATTACAGGGTGCTTGGCACAGATACGCAGTATTTT
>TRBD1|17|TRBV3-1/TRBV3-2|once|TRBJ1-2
CASSQKDRGLQNYGYTF
TGTGCCAGCAGCCAGAAAGACAGGGGGCTTCAGAACTATGGCTACACCTTC
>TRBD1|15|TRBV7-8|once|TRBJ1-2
CASSFPQGGDYGYTF
TGTGCCAGCAGCTTCCCACAAGGGGGCGACTATGGCTACACCTTC